The T cell receptor beta chain under discussion was sequenced for a study of blood T cell repertoires in COVID-19. For the study at large: Samples of COVID-19 (acute and convalescent) were obtained from the United States, Italy and Spain. T cells, B-cell-depleted T cells, or PBMCs provided the cDNA or gDNA that served as material.

The CDR3 contains 15 residues. The ends were cut back, 5 bases at V and 0 bases at J, with 13 bases in the middle. Germline lookup yields CDR1 MNHEY and CDR2 SVGEGT. In the original workflow: Nucleated cell counts were estimated from reference gene primer amplification. Sequenced by immunoSEQ multiplex PCR; TCRdb stores in-frame clones only, minus some. V and J calls and clone size are given by that table; D and trimming were obtained from the DNA. The sample holds over 100,000 clones; over 75% are singletons and the top ten take 5% to 6.5%. The clonotype comes from a human donor in a cohort sampled during active COVID-19. The rearrangement links TRBV6-2 or TRBV6-3 to TRBJ1-2; D remains ambiguous. What was sequenced was peripheral blood. DNA for the CDR3: TGTGCCAGCAGTCACCCGCTAGCAGCTAACTATGGCTACACCTTC. Residues: CASSHPLAANYGYTF.